This is a list of T cell receptor beta chains from one sample in a study of beta chain features in type 1 diabetes. Measured with immunoSEQ multiplex PCR; TCRdb has only the in-frame clones, and not every one. The sample contains roughly 350,000 clones, around 10% of which appear only once. The sequenced material came from naive CD4+ T cells from blood. The receptors here all came from a woman in her twenties or thirties in good health. The CDR3 runs from the conserved cysteine through the conserved F or W. D genes are given only for firm matches. Size tells how often a clone was seen (once, few, many) or the class of an expanded clone, and some rows leave it out.

v_gene: TRBV18; d_gene: TRBD1; j_gene: TRBJ2-5; abundance: -; CDR3nt: TGTGCCAGCTCACCATTCTCGGACAGGGAAGAGACCCAGTACTTC; CDR3aa: CASSPFSDREETQYF
v_gene: TRBV5-4; d_gene: -; j_gene: TRBJ2-7; abundance: few; CDR3nt: TGTGCCAGCAGCGGGGGTTCTCGGGACTCGAAACCCTACGAGCAGTACTTC; CDR3aa: CASSGGSRDSKPYEQYF
v_gene: TRBV7-8; d_gene: TRBD2; j_gene: TRBJ2-3; abundance: -; CDR3nt: TGTGCCAGCAGCCGAGGACTAGCGGGAGTGGCAGATACGCAGTATTTT; CDR3aa: CASSRGLAGVADTQYF
v_gene: TRBV7-2; d_gene: TRBD2; j_gene: TRBJ2-7; abundance: -; CDR3nt: TGTGCCAGCAGCCCCCGGACTAGCGGGGCCAGAGGCGAGCAGTACTTC; CDR3aa: CASSPRTSGARGEQYF
v_gene: TRBV18; d_gene: TRBD1; j_gene: TRBJ2-1; abundance: -; CDR3nt: TGTGCCAGCTCACCACTGAATTTGGGGACAGGGGGCATTTTGGCCTACAATGAGCAGTTCTTC; CDR3aa: CASSPLNLGTGGILAYNEQFF
v_gene: TRBV28; d_gene: TRBD1; j_gene: TRBJ1-5; abundance: few; CDR3nt: TGTGCCAGCTTCCGACCCGGGACAGTCAATCAGCCCCAGCATTTT; CDR3aa: CASFRPGTVNQPQHF
v_gene: TRBV21-1; d_gene: -; j_gene: TRBJ2-7; abundance: few; CDR3nt: TGTGCCAGCAGCAAAGGTAGACAGGTGGGGGAAGGGGGCGAGCAGTACTTC; CDR3aa: CASSKGRQVGEGGEQYF
v_gene: TRBV5-1; d_gene: TRBD1; j_gene: TRBJ2-7; abundance: few; CDR3nt: TGCGCCAGCAGCTTGGCCCTGGACAGGGTAACCTACGAGCAGTACTTC; CDR3aa: CASSLALDRVTYEQYF
v_gene: TRBV7-2; d_gene: TRBD1; j_gene: TRBJ2-3; abundance: few; CDR3nt: TGTGCCAGCAGCCCGCGGCGGCAGGGGGCGACAGATACGCAGTATTTT; CDR3aa: CASSPRRQGATDTQYF
v_gene: TRBV19; d_gene: -; j_gene: TRBJ2-3; abundance: -; CDR3nt: TGTGCCAGTAGTCCCGTGGGGCGGAGCACAGATACGCAGTATTTT; CDR3aa: CASSPVGRSTDTQYF
v_gene: TRBV7-3; d_gene: -; j_gene: TRBJ2-1; abundance: few; CDR3nt: TGTGCCACAGGGGAGGGGGACACCTCCTACAATGAGCAGTTCTTC; CDR3aa: CATGEGDTSYNEQFF
v_gene: TRBV4-2; d_gene: TRBD2; j_gene: TRBJ2-5; abundance: -; CDR3nt: TGTGCCAGCAGCCAAGAGGGAGGGGACCAAGAGACCCAGTACTTC; CDR3aa: CASSQEGGDQETQYF
v_gene: TRBV7-9; d_gene: TRBD2; j_gene: TRBJ2-1; abundance: few; CDR3nt: TGTGCCAGCAGCGACACTAGCGGGAGCTCCTACAATGAGCAGTTCTTC; CDR3aa: CASSDTSGSSYNEQFF
v_gene: TRBV18; d_gene: TRBD2; j_gene: TRBJ2-5; abundance: -; CDR3nt: TGTGCCAGCTCACCAACGGTACCGGGAGGCGAGACCCAGTACTTC; CDR3aa: CASSPTVPGGETQYF
v_gene: TRBV5-4; d_gene: TRBD2; j_gene: TRBJ2-5; abundance: few; CDR3nt: TGTGCCAGCAGCTTTCCTAGCGGGACACAAGAGACCCAGTACTTC; CDR3aa: CASSFPSGTQETQYF
v_gene: TRBV7-3; d_gene: -; j_gene: TRBJ2-3; abundance: -; CDR3nt: TGTGCCAGCAGCTCGTCCGGAGATACGCAGTATTTT; CDR3aa: CASSSSGDTQYF
v_gene: TRBV27; d_gene: TRBD2; j_gene: TRBJ2-1; abundance: few; CDR3nt: TGTGCCAGCAGTTCCCTCCCAGCGGGAGGGGCCTACAATGAGCAGTTCTTC; CDR3aa: CASSSLPAGGAYNEQFF
v_gene: TRBV7-2; d_gene: -; j_gene: TRBJ2-3; abundance: -; CDR3nt: TGTGCCAGCAACAGAGGGGGTGTCGGGGATACGCAGTATTTT; CDR3aa: CASNRGGVGDTQYF
v_gene: TRBV28; d_gene: -; j_gene: TRBJ2-7; abundance: few; CDR3nt: TGTGCCAGCACTACCAGGGCTGAAACTAGCTGGTACTACGAGCAGTACTTC; CDR3aa: CASTTRAETSWYYEQYF
v_gene: TRBV6-6; d_gene: -; j_gene: TRBJ1-1; abundance: -; CDR3nt: TGTGCCAGCAGTTCCCCCCTGGGCAGGGCTGGGACTGAAGCTTTCTTT; CDR3aa: CASSSPLGRAGTEAFF
v_gene: TRBV4-3; d_gene: -; j_gene: TRBJ1-2; abundance: few; CDR3nt: TGCGCCAGCAGCCAAGATTTTCGGGGAACCTATGGCTACACCTTC; CDR3aa: CASSQDFRGTYGYTF
v_gene: TRBV18; d_gene: TRBD1; j_gene: TRBJ2-7; abundance: -; CDR3nt: TGTGCCAGCTCAGCTAGATCGCCGGGACAGGGACCCTACGAGCAGTACTTC; CDR3aa: CASSARSPGQGPYEQYF
v_gene: TRBV6-5; d_gene: -; j_gene: TRBJ2-6; abundance: -; CDR3nt: TGTGCCAGCAGTTACCAAAACTCTGGGGCCAACGTCCTGACTTTC; CDR3aa: CASSYQNSGANVLTF
v_gene: TRBV9; d_gene: -; j_gene: TRBJ2-1; abundance: -; CDR3nt: TGTGCCAGCAGCGTAGCTGCGAGGGCCGTATACAATGAGCAGTTCTTC; CDR3aa: CASSVAARAVYNEQFF
v_gene: TRBV11-2; d_gene: TRBD2; j_gene: TRBJ2-2; abundance: -; CDR3nt: TGTGCCAGCAGTAACGGGGAGGGGCATACCGGGGAGCTGTTTTTT; CDR3aa: CASSNGEGHTGELFF
v_gene: TRBV5-1; d_gene: -; j_gene: TRBJ2-7; abundance: -; CDR3nt: TGCGCCAGCAGCCCACTAGGCGGCCAACTCTCCTACGAGCAGTACTTC; CDR3aa: CASSPLGGQLSYEQYF
v_gene: TRBV5-1; d_gene: TRBD2; j_gene: TRBJ2-3; abundance: few; CDR3nt: TGCGCCAGCAGCTTGTCCACTAGCGGGAGAAGGGGTAATACGCAGTATTTT; CDR3aa: CASSLSTSGRRGNTQYF
v_gene: TRBV6-5; d_gene: -; j_gene: TRBJ1-1; abundance: -; CDR3nt: TGTGCCAGCAGTTACGACCAGGGACAAGGTGCTTTCTTT; CDR3aa: CASSYDQGQGAFF
v_gene: TRBV27; d_gene: -; j_gene: TRBJ2-7; abundance: -; CDR3nt: TGTGCCAGCAGTTTATACGGAGTCTACGAGCAGTACTTC; CDR3aa: CASSLYGVYEQYF
v_gene: TRBV11-2; d_gene: -; j_gene: TRBJ2-1; abundance: -; CDR3nt: TGTGCCAGCAGCTTAGTACAGCTGCAGTTCTTC; CDR3aa: CASSLVQLQFF
v_gene: TRBV6-6; d_gene: -; j_gene: TRBJ2-3; abundance: few; CDR3nt: TGTGCCAGCAGCCCGTTGGGGGCGGGAGGCACAGATACGCAGTATTTT; CDR3aa: CASSPLGAGGTDTQYF
v_gene: TRBV9; d_gene: TRBD2; j_gene: TRBJ2-1; abundance: -; CDR3nt: TGTGCCAGCAGCGTAGTGACTAGCGGGCGGAATGAGCAGTTCTTC; CDR3aa: CASSVVTSGRNEQFF
v_gene: TRBV27; d_gene: TRBD2; j_gene: TRBJ2-1; abundance: few; CDR3nt: TGTGCCAGCAGTAAGACTAGCGGGGGCTCCATAGGAAATGAGCAGTTCTTC; CDR3aa: CASSKTSGGSIGNEQFF
v_gene: TRBV6-5; d_gene: -; j_gene: TRBJ2-7; abundance: -; CDR3nt: TGTGCCAGCAGTTACACCGCTAGCACGAGGCAATACGAGCAGTACTTC; CDR3aa: CASSYTASTRQYEQYF
v_gene: TRBV2; d_gene: TRBD2; j_gene: TRBJ2-5; abundance: once; CDR3nt: TGTGCCAGCAGTAACATGGCTAGCGGGAGGGGCCAAGAGACCCAGTACTTC; CDR3aa: CASSNMASGRGQETQYF
v_gene: TRBV4-3; d_gene: -; j_gene: TRBJ2-5; abundance: -; CDR3nt: TGCGCCAGCAGCCAAGAGCGGGGGCGATGGCAAGAGACCCAGTACTTC; CDR3aa: CASSQERGRWQETQYF
v_gene: TRBV9; d_gene: -; j_gene: TRBJ2-3; abundance: -; CDR3nt: TGTGCCAGCAGCTACGGGTCCACCACAGATACGCAGTATTTT; CDR3aa: CASSYGSTTDTQYF
v_gene: TRBV6-1; d_gene: -; j_gene: TRBJ1-2; abundance: -; CDR3nt: TGTGCCAGCAGTGACTTAGGACTTGGGGGCTACACCTTC; CDR3aa: CASSDLGLGGYTF
v_gene: TRBV5-6; d_gene: -; j_gene: TRBJ2-3; abundance: -; CDR3nt: TGTGCCAGCAGCCTCACAGATACGCAGTATTTT; CDR3aa: CASSLTDTQYF
v_gene: TRBV6-1; d_gene: -; j_gene: TRBJ1-1; abundance: few; CDR3nt: TGTGCCAGCAGGACGGACACTCGTACTGAAGCTTTCTTT; CDR3aa: CASRTDTRTEAFF
v_gene: TRBV28; d_gene: -; j_gene: TRBJ2-7; abundance: -; CDR3nt: TGTGCCAGCAGTTTAACGCGGGAGCAGTACTTC; CDR3aa: CASSLTREQYF
v_gene: TRBV19; d_gene: TRBD2; j_gene: TRBJ2-5; abundance: few; CDR3nt: TGTGCCACCTCAGGGAGGGGAGAGACCCAGTACTTC; CDR3aa: CATSGRGETQYF
v_gene: TRBV25-1; d_gene: -; j_gene: TRBJ1-5; abundance: few; CDR3nt: TGTGCCAGCAGTGAAATACAGGCCAATCAGCCCCAGCATTTT; CDR3aa: CASSEIQANQPQHF
v_gene: TRBV5-1; d_gene: TRBD2; j_gene: TRBJ2-7; abundance: -; CDR3nt: TGCGCCAGCAGCCCGGAGCCCTCACTAGCGGGAGTTCACGAGCAGTACTTC; CDR3aa: CASSPEPSLAGVHEQYF
v_gene: TRBV18; d_gene: TRBD1; j_gene: TRBJ1-1; abundance: -; CDR3nt: TGTGCCAGCTCACTTGGACAGGGCCAGGGCGGGGCTTTCTTT; CDR3aa: CASSLGQGQGGAFF
v_gene: TRBV2; d_gene: -; j_gene: TRBJ1-1; abundance: -; CDR3nt: TGTGCCAGCGGGTGGAGGAACACTGAAGCTTTCTTT; CDR3aa: CASGWRNTEAFF
v_gene: TRBV30; d_gene: -; j_gene: TRBJ2-3; abundance: many; CDR3nt: TGTGCCTGGAGTGCTCCTCTTACGCAGTATTTT; CDR3aa: CAWSAPLTQYF
v_gene: TRBV30; d_gene: -; j_gene: TRBJ2-7; abundance: -; CDR3nt: TGTGCCTGGAGTGTAGGCGGAACCTACGAGCAGTACTTC; CDR3aa: CAWSVGGTYEQYF
v_gene: TRBV5-1; d_gene: TRBD2; j_gene: TRBJ2-7; abundance: -; CDR3nt: TGCGCCAGCAGCAGTGGGACTAGCGCTGACGAGCAGTACTTC; CDR3aa: CASSSGTSADEQYF
v_gene: TRBV27; d_gene: TRBD1; j_gene: TRBJ2-1; abundance: few; CDR3nt: TGTGCCAGCAGTTTTTGGGACAGAGTCTACAATGAGCAGTTCTTC; CDR3aa: CASSFWDRVYNEQFF
v_gene: TRBV7-3; d_gene: TRBD2; j_gene: TRBJ2-7; abundance: -; CDR3nt: TGTGCCAGCAGCCCACGACTAGCGCGCTCCTACGAGCAGTACTTC; CDR3aa: CASSPRLARSYEQYF